The clone carrying this T cell receptor (beta chain) rates as medium-sized. Its antigen is unidentified. The germline CDR1 and CDR2 sequences are SGHNT and YYREEE (reference sequence). V lost 4 bases and J lost 7, with 17 bases in between. This CDR3 is built from 14 residues. This record comes from a study of PD-1 blockade in classical Hodgkin lymphoma. On the study more broadly: Patients got intravenous nivolumab 3 mg/kg every 2 weeks.

Whole-study results and caveats: Newly diagnosed patients reportedly trailed healthy donors in baseline TCR diversity. CD4+ TCR diversity rose significantly by C4D1, and CD8+ TCR diversity did not.

This table comes from immunoSEQ multiplex PCR, and its TCRdb copy is limited to in-frame clones, with some not included. The data contain over 50,000 clones, 81% of them singletons. Each patient experienced a relapse that followed autologous stem cell transplantation, and brentuximab vedotin exposure varied. Patients reached a best response of complete response, partial response or progressive disease. This TCR was sampled from a human donor with classical Hodgkin lymphoma. The V and J genes are TRBV5-4 and TRBJ1-1; no clear D gene. The sample was peripheral blood mononuclear cells (PBMCs), taken at baseline. CDR3 amino acids: CASSTWTSGDEAFF. For the CDR3, the DNA is TGTGCCAGCAGCACTTGGACGAGTGGGGATGAAGCTTTCTTT.